The clone carrying this T cell receptor (beta chain) was recorded a few times. The sample is drawn from a study of T-cell reconstitution after alpha-beta-depleted transplantation in children. Germline CDR1 and CDR2: SGHRS and YFSETQ. V shed 4 bases, J shed 0 bases, and the junction held 6 bases outside the gene matches. The CDR3 runs to 15 residues. Preparation of the TCRbeta library was carried out with unique molecular identifiers. Using its own MiXCR run on the PCR reads, TCRdb lists one record per CDR3 protein. The sample contains 750,000 to 950,000 distinct CDR3 sequences, roughly 16% of which appear only once.

The receptor's source is a male patient younger than 18 who had a stem cell transplant for acute lymphoblastic leukemia, so the T cells may come from the graft donor. Source: PBMCs, mostly from graft donor cells, taken 360 days after TCRalphabeta/CD19-depleted stem cell transplant. The rearrangement joins TRBV5-1 to TRBJ2-5; 7 nucleotides line up with TRBD1. CDR3 sequence reads: CASSGRQGYQETQYF. CDR3 in DNA: TGCGCCAGCAGCGGAAGACAGGGTTACCAAGAGACCCAGTACTTC.